These 15 T cell receptor beta chains were all obtained from the same sample, sequenced in a study of glioma-infiltrating T cells after dendritic cell vaccination. Time point of the sample: after dendritic cell vaccination, including at tumor progression/relapse. Sequencing used immunoSEQ multiplex PCR; TCRdb keeps in-frame clones, though not all of them. The repertoire has around 10,000 clones, roughly 86% of them found once; the top ten carry more than 40%. The sample was blood, taken after dendritic cell vaccination. The receptor source for this set is a human donor with glioblastoma.

V gene TRBV7-2 combines with J gene TRBJ2-1; 7 bases fit TRBD1. CDR1 and CDR2 from the germline V gene are SGHTA and FQGNSA. CDR3 length equals 15 residues. The V segment lost 3 bases and the J segment 8 bases; nucleotides outside the gene matches: 10. This chain's CDR3 is CASSFKGAGWDEQFF. In DNA, the CDR3 is TGTGCCAGCAGCTTTAAGGGGGCAGGATGGGATGAGCAGTTCTTC.

V gene TRBV9 combines with J gene TRBJ2-3; 12 bases are shared with TRBD2. Unmatched junction bases numbered 16, after V lost 4 bases and J lost 1 base. The CDR3 consists of 20 residues. Germline CDR1 reads SGDLS; CDR2 reads YYNGEE. In nucleotides, the CDR3 is TGTGCCAGCAGCACACACCTGAGACTAGCGGGAGTTGGGGGCACAGATACGCAGTATTTT. Translating it yields CASSTHLRLAGVGGTDTQYF.

J is TRBJ1-3 and V is TRBV27; 7 nucleotides agree with TRBD1. The CDR3 spans 15 residues. V was pared by 2 bases and J by 4 bases, with 5 bases of the junction left unmatched. Per the germline V gene, CDR1 is MNHEY and CDR2 is SMNVEV (reference sequence). The DNA of the CDR3 is TGTGCCAGCAGTTTAACCGGGACAGTAGGAAACACCATATATTTT. Residues: CASSLTGTVGNTIYF.

The table lists this clone with a count of one. V is TRBV6-1 and J is TRBJ2-7; perhaps TRBD1 as D (6 bases). The germline V gene has CDR1 MNHNS and CDR2 SASEGT. This CDR3 spans 14 amino acids. With 5 bases removed from V and 4 bases from J, the gap between germline ends came to 15 bases. This chain's CDR3 is CASSWVQGAYEQYF. The CDR3 nucleotides read TGTGCCAGCAGTTGGGTACAGGGTGCGTACGAGCAGTACTTC.

The chain is built from TRBV19 and TRBJ2-3; 8 bases match TRBD2. Germline CDR1 and CDR2: LNHDA and SQIVND (reference sequence). The CDR3 is made up of 16 amino acids. V gave up 8 bases and J gave up 0 bases; unmatched junction bases: 10. CDR3 loop: CASGQGTRLSTDTQYF. DNA of the CDR3: TGTGCCAGTGGGCAAGGGACTAGACTTAGCACAGATACGCAGTATTTT.

The rearrangement uses TRBV7-2 and TRBJ2-3; 7 bases map to TRBD2. With 0 bases clipped from V and 0 bases from J, the junction kept 6 bases outside the gene matches. The CDR3 sequence is 17 residues long. Per the germline V gene, CDR1 is SGHTA and CDR2 is FQGNSA. For the CDR3, the DNA is TGTGCCAGCAGCTTAGCCGGAGCGGGGCCTAGCACAGATACGCAGTATTTT. This gives the protein CASSLAGAGPSTDTQYF.

The CDR3 here is CASSARVNPSRVCGYTF. The CDR3 nucleotides are TGTGCCAGCAGCGCTAGAGTCAATCCGTCCAGGGTTTGTGGCTACACCTTC. This chain joins TRBV9 and TRBJ1-2; tentatively, D is TRBD1 (5 bases). This CDR3 is built from 17 residues. From germline, CDR1 is SGDLS and CDR2 YYNGEE. With 3 bases removed from V and 7 bases from J, the gap between germline ends came to 25 bases.

The chain has TRBV28 and TRBJ1-4; 9 bases are shared with TRBD1. J lost 2 bases, V lost 5 bases, and 6 bases had no gene match. Germline lookup yields CDR1 MDHEN and CDR2 SYDVKM. CDR3 length: 16 amino acids. CDR3 protein: CASSINGQGTNEKLFF. The CDR3 nucleotides read TGTGCCAGCAGTATCAATGGACAGGGGACTAATGAAAAACTGTTTTTT.

This sequence joins TRBV7-8 and TRBJ2-1; D is perhaps TRBD2 (6 bases). CDR1 is SGHVS, CDR2 FQNEAQ, per germline. This CDR3 has 15 residues. V was shortened by 1 base and J by 4 bases, with 11 bases between the two germline ends. The CDR3 DNA follows: TGTGCCAGCAGCTTAGGAAATAGCGGATACAATGAGCAGTTCTTC. Amino acid sequence: CASSLGNSGYNEQFF.

This chain links TRBV29-1 with TRBJ2-2, with 16 nucleotides matching TRBD2. The germline gives CDR1 SQVTM, CDR2 ANQGSEA. V was pared by 5 bases and J by 5 bases, with 5 bases of the junction left unmatched. The CDR3 spans 16 residues. The DNA of the CDR3 is TGCAGCGTTCGGCCGGGACTAGCGGGAGGGACCGGGGAGCTGTTTTTT. Translation: CSVRPGLAGGTGELFF.

The chain employs TRBV25-1 and TRBJ2-2; the match to TRBD2 covers 11 bases. Germline V gene lookup returns CDR1 MGHDK and CDR2 SYGVNS. The ends lost 9 bases at V and 2 bases at J; junction bases unmatched: 11. The CDR3 covers 17 residues. CDR3 sequence: CASQAPTSGTNTGELFF. CDR3 sequence (DNA): TGTGCCAGTCAAGCCCCGACTAGCGGGACAAACACCGGGGAGCTGTTTTTT.

V is TRBV23-1 and J is TRBJ2-5, with D possibly TRBD2 on 5 matching bases. TRBV23-1 qualifies as an ORF whose function is uncertain. V was pared by 4 bases and J by 1 base, with 13 bases between. The CDR3 has 15 residues. The CDR3 DNA reads as TGCGCCAGCAGTCTACGGGGAGTACTCCAAGAGACCCAGTACTTC. This sequence encodes CASSLRGVLQETQYF.

The rearrangement uses TRBV7-2 and TRBJ2-7, with TRBD2 matching 8 bases. J lost 2 bases, V lost 5 bases, and 5 bases had no gene match. Germline assignment: CDR1 SGHTA and CDR2 FQGNSA. The CDR3 consists of 14 residues. The CDR3 region has the DNA TGTGCCAGCAGCCCTAACGGGAGGGCCTACGAGCAGTACTTC. This encodes CASSPNGRAYEQYF.

The chain couples TRBV28 to TRBJ2-1; weak D call: TRBD2 (7 bases). Trimming removed 6 bases from V and 6 bases from J, with 12 bases in between. The CDR3 totals 13 residues. Germline CDR1 reads MDHEN; CDR2 reads SYDVKM. Written as DNA, the CDR3 is TGTGCCAGCAGCGGGCGGGGGCCCAATGAGCAGTTCTTC. It encodes CASSGRGPNEQFF.

This clone appeared a single time. The V call is TRBV6-4, the J call TRBJ2-1, with TRBD1 identical over 7 bases. The J segment lost 7 bases and the V segment lost 0 bases, leaving 0 bases of the junction unmatched. CDR1 is MRHNA and CDR2 is SNTAGT in the germline V gene. CDR3 length equals 13 residues. CDR3 coding DNA: TGTGCCAGCAGTGACTCGGACAGGAATGAGCAGTTCTTC. Translating gives CASSDSDRNEQFF.